The source of this TCR beta chain is a study of shared clonotypes between healthy human individuals. J gave up 2 bases and V 4 bases, and 8 bases lay outside the gene matches. The CDR3 totals 16 residues. Germline V lookup: CDR1 SNHLY, CDR2 FYNNEI. Authors' data handling: ImmunoSEQ output lacked quality scores and full-length reads, limiting matched filtering. Using immunoSEQ multiplex PCR, the repertoire was profiled, and TCRdb retains in-frame clones only, with some absent. V and J calls and clone size are copied from that table; D and trimming were computed from the DNA. This table holds 150,000 to 200,000 clones, about 68% found once. Remarks on this clone: Its antigen is unidentified.

Study-wide results and limits: The sampled material consisted only of blood, and tissue repertoires are likely to differ.

Sequencing was carried out using memory CD4+ T cells sorted from blood. Described subset: CD45RA-negative fraction. This TCR derives from a man aged 30 to 45 in good health. The rearrangement links TRBV2 to TRBJ1-3; 7 nucleotides line up with TRBD1. DNA of the CDR3: TGTGCCAGCAGTGGGGGACAGATAGCCGCTGGAAACACCATATATTTT. It encodes CASSGGQIAAGNTIYF. Supplemented by reference TRBV2 and TRBJ1-3, the full variable domain reads EPEVTQTPSHQVTQMGQEVILRCVPISNHLYFYWYRQILGQKVEFLVSFYNNEISEKSEIFDDQFSVERPDGSNFTLKIRSTKLEDSAMYFCASSGGQIAAGNTIYFGEGSWLTVV.